These 29 T cell receptor beta chains were sequenced from one sample in a study of naive and memory T cell subsets. An oligonucleotide containing a UMI was ligated to the 3' end of TCR cDNA. The SP2 primer and nested alpha and beta constant region primers amplified ligated cDNA in four rounds. TCRdb called the 5' RACE reads again in MiXCR, with one record for every CDR3 protein. The data show roughly 60,000 distinct CDR3 sequences, about 7% seen once. These receptors were obtained from a male donor in good health.

In DNA, the CDR3 is TGTGCCAGCAGTCCAAGCGGAAAGACCCAGTACTTC. Protein sequence: CASSPSGKTQYF. The V gene is TRBV3-1, the J gene TRBJ2-5; TRBD2 might be the D (5 bases). The CDR3 has 12 residues. V was pared by 6 bases and J by 6 bases, with 11 bases between. Germline V gene data show CDR1 as LGHDT and CDR2 as YNNKEL (reference sequence).

By sample fraction, this clonotype is medium-sized. In nucleotides, the CDR3 is TGCAGCGTTGAAGGGGCGTCCGGCACAGATACGCAGTATTTT. It encodes CSVEGASGTDTQYF. The rearrangement uses TRBV29-1 and TRBJ2-3, with D unresolved. V lost 1 base, J lost 1 base, and 9 bases lay in between. There are 14 residues in the CDR3. Germline assignment: CDR1 SQVTM and CDR2 ANQGSEA.

Concerning this clonotype itself: Given a much more abundant clone one base away, this may be a read error. The chain recombines TRBV6-6 with TRBJ1-1; 7 bases fit TRBD1. Germline V gene sequence: CDR1 MNHNY, CDR2 SVGAGI (reference sequence). There are 17 residues in the CDR3. The junction had 17 bases not matched to a gene; V was cut back by 7 bases and J by 3 bases. Here the CDR3 DNA reads TGTGCCAGCACCTATCGAAAGGGGGCAATTTGGCACACTGAAGCTTTCTTT. Encoded protein: CASTYRKGAIWHTEAFF.

The chain joins TRBV6-6 to TRBJ2-3; 11 positions match TRBD2. Germline-derived CDR1 and CDR2 are MNHNY and SVGAGI (reference sequence). With V trimmed by 2 bases and J by 0 bases, 4 bases remained unmatched. This CDR3 region has 17 residues. Here the CDR3 DNA reads TGTGCCAGCAGTTACCTAGCGGGGGGCCTTAGCACAGATACGCAGTATTTT. Encoded protein: CASSYLAGGLSTDTQYF.

This clonotype has a count of ten or more. The chain employs TRBV29-1 and TRBJ2-2; the match to TRBD1 covers 7 bases. The CDR3 contains 14 residues. Germline CDR1 reads SQVTM; CDR2 reads ANQGSEA. V gave up 6 bases and J gave up 0 bases; unmatched junction bases: 4. CDR3 coding DNA: TGCAGCGTGACAGGGAACTCGAACACCGGGGAGCTGTTTTTT. Protein product: CSVTGNSNTGELFF.

This clonotype came up many times. This chain uses TRBV21-1 with TRBJ2-5. TRBV21-1 is given as a pseudogene. The CDR3 is 11 residues long. The CDR3 DNA reads TGTGCCAGCAGCCGTCTCAGGACCCAGTACTTC. Encoded protein: CASSRLRTQYF.

The chain couples TRBV20-1 to TRBJ2-2, with 7 bases aligning to TRBD2. CDR3 length equals 14 residues. CDR1 DFQATT and CDR2 SNEGSKA come from the germline V gene (reference sequence). V trimming: 6 bases; J trimming: 4 bases; junction bases outside the gene matches: 8. CDR3 coding DNA: TGCAGTGCCCCCCCAGCTAGCGGCACCGGGGAGCTGTTTTTT. Translated: CSAPPASGTGELFF.

This clonotype was seen ten or more times. This rearrangement joins TRBV5-1 to TRBJ1-2; 7 nucleotides align to TRBD1. The CDR3 covers 15 residues. The germline CDR1 and CDR2 sequences are SGHRS and YFSETQ. V shed 1 base, J shed 1 base, and the junction held 4 bases outside the gene matches. The CDR3: CASSLTGEYNYGYTF. For the CDR3, the DNA is TGCGCCAGCAGCTTGACAGGGGAGTATAACTATGGCTACACCTTC.

This clonotype was detected many times. The chain couples TRBV13 to TRBJ2-7, with 10 bases identical to TRBD2. The CDR3 consists of 15 residues. Trimming at V came to 5 bases and at J to 4 bases, leaving 8 bases not matched to a gene. Germline CDR1 is PRHDT and CDR2 is FYEKMQ (reference sequence). The CDR3: CASSEGLAMGYEQYF. DNA for the CDR3: TGTGCCAGCAGCGAGGGACTAGCGATGGGGTACGAGCAGTACTTC.

This clonotype came up a few times. The V gene is TRBV5-1, the J gene TRBJ1-1; 7 bases fit TRBD1. Losses at the gene ends were 3 bases for V and 3 bases for J; bases not matched to a gene: 2. The CDR3 contains 13 residues. Germline V gives CDR1 SGHRS, CDR2 YFSETQ. CDR3 residues: CASSSGTDTEAFF. The CDR3, as DNA: TGCGCCAGCAGCTCAGGGACAGACACTGAAGCTTTCTTT.

For this clonotype: Just one base apart from a much larger clone, this may be a read error. V gene TRBV2 combines with J gene TRBJ2-7, with D hard to call. The germline V gene has CDR1 SNHLY and CDR2 FYNNEI. This CDR3 is 11 amino acids long. The germline V and J ends were trimmed by 6 bases and 2 bases, with 5 bases remaining between them. Written as DNA, the CDR3 is TGTGCCAGCAGGAAAGCCTACGAGCAGTACTTC. This gives the protein CASRKAYEQYF.

This clonotype was counted many times. This chain connects TRBV10-3 to TRBJ2-7; D gene unclear. The length of the CDR3 is 12 residues. V was shortened by 10 bases and J by 2 bases, with 12 bases between the two germline ends. The V gene's germline CDR1 is ENHRY and CDR2 SYGVKD. The chain's CDR3 is CATAYEAYEQYF. CDR3 sequence (DNA): TGTGCCACCGCGTATGAAGCCTACGAGCAGTACTTC.

Only a few counts were recorded for this clonotype. The CDR3 spells CASSLSGSPNEQFF. Here the CDR3 DNA reads TGTGCCAGCAGCTTGTCAGGCAGCCCTAATGAGCAGTTCTTC. The gene calls are TRBV5-6 and TRBJ2-1; no clear D. The CDR3 runs 14 residues. Germline V gives CDR1 SGHDT, CDR2 YYEEEE. V shed 1 base and J shed 7 bases, with 12 bases lying between them.

This clonotype was detected ten times or more. The V and J genes are TRBV7-2 and TRBJ2-5, with TRBD2 matching 10 bases. Per the germline V gene, CDR1 is SGHTA and CDR2 is FQGNSA. J was trimmed by 5 bases and V by 5 bases; bases with no gene match: 14. The CDR3 is 17 residues long. In nucleotides, the CDR3 is TGTGCCAGCAGCCCGAAACCCCTACTAGCGGGGTGGGAGACCCAGTACTTC. Its translation: CASSPKPLLAGWETQYF.

This clonotype was counted at least ten times. The J gene is TRBJ1-4, the V gene TRBV2, with a weak D call TRBD1 (5 bases). The V and J ends lost 6 bases and 8 bases respectively, with 19 bases between them. CDR1 SNHLY and CDR2 FYNNEI come from the germline V gene. The CDR3 covers 15 residues. CDR3 in DNA: TGTGCCAGCAGGATAAAGTGGCAGGGCGACGAAAAACTGTTTTTT. Protein: CASRIKWQGDEKLFF.

The chain couples TRBV27 to TRBJ2-7, with D tentatively TRBD2 (6 bases). The length of the CDR3 is 14 residues. Germline V gene lookup returns CDR1 MNHEY and CDR2 SMNVEV (reference sequence). V was trimmed by 6 bases and J by 4 bases, leaving 16 bases between them. CDR3 region: CASRSVAGSYEQYF. CDR3 nucleotides: TGTGCCAGCAGATCCGTGGCGGGATCTTACGAGCAGTACTTC.

J is TRBJ2-5 and V is TRBV6-5; D unresolved. CDR1 is MNHEY and CDR2 is SVGAGI in the germline V gene. Deletions cut 8 bases from V and 3 bases from J, with 4 bases between. This CDR3 contains 10 residues. DNA for the CDR3: TGTGCCAGCGGGGAAGAGACCCAGTACTTC. Encoded protein: CASGEETQYF.

This clonotype has a handful of counts. The chain has TRBV11-1 and TRBJ2-1; D is undetermined. Germline V gene sequence: CDR1 SGHAT, CDR2 FQDESV (reference sequence). The CDR3 extends over 12 amino acids. V lost 5 bases to trimming and J lost 8 bases, with 10 bases between them. CDR3 in DNA: TGTGCCAGCAGCCCCACAAGGGATGAGCAGTTCTTC. Translation gives CASSPTRDEQFF.

There are many counts of this clonotype. The chain is built from TRBV14 and TRBJ1-1; TRBD1 might be the D (5 bases). Germline values: CDR1 SGHDN, CDR2 FVKESK. Trimming cost V 0 bases and J 1 base, with 15 bases left between them. The CDR3 spans 17 residues. The CDR3 DNA reads TGTGCCAGCAGCCAAGAGGGCAGGGTATTTGGGAACACTGAAGCTTTCTTT. Translating gives CASSQEGRVFGNTEAFF.

This clonotype was counted many times. This chain connects TRBV6-1 to TRBJ2-1; D is perhaps TRBD1 (5 bases). Deletions cut 9 bases from V and 7 bases from J, with 19 bases between. The germline V gene encodes CDR1 MNHNS and CDR2 SASEGT. CDR3 length: 14 residues. The CDR3 DNA is TGTGCCAGTTCCGGTGGGCAGGGTAGGAATGAGCAGTTCTTC. Its translation: CASSGGQGRNEQFF.

The rearrangement joins TRBV29-1 to TRBJ2-7; D unclear. The CDR3 runs to 12 residues. Trimming shortened V by 1 base and J by 4 bases, and 8 bases separated the two germline ends. Germline assignment: CDR1 SQVTM and CDR2 ANQGSEA. CDR3 coding DNA: TGCAGCGTTGAAGTGGCGGCTTACGAGCAGTACTTC. Its translation: CSVEVAAYEQYF.

This clonotype was seen ten or more times. The gene calls are TRBV10-3 and TRBJ1-4; 7 positions agree with TRBD1. The CDR3 spans 16 residues. The germline V gene encodes CDR1 ENHRY and CDR2 SYGVKD. V gave up 3 bases and J gave up 1 base; unmatched junction bases: 5. The CDR3 region is CAISDARTGTNEKLFF. The CDR3 bases are TGTGCCATCAGTGATGCTAGGACAGGAACTAATGAAAAACTGTTTTTT.

This clonotype was seen many times. This sequence joins TRBV20-1 and TRBJ2-7; 12 bases match TRBD2. Trimming at V came to 0 bases and at J to 2 bases, leaving 11 bases not matched to a gene. The CDR3 is 18 amino acids. CDR1 DFQATT and CDR2 SNEGSKA come from the germline V gene (reference sequence). The CDR3 reads CSARDTGASGGVAYEQYF. The DNA for the CDR3 is TGCAGTGCTAGAGATACGGGCGCTAGCGGGGGGGTTGCCTACGAGCAGTACTTC.

This chain connects TRBV6-5 to TRBJ2-4; 9 nucleotides match TRBD1. The J segment lost 7 bases and the V segment lost 5 bases, leaving 6 bases of the junction unmatched. This CDR3 spans 14 amino acids. Per the germline V gene, CDR1 is MNHEY and CDR2 is SVGAGI. CDR3 loop: CASSNDRGSNIQYF. In DNA form, the CDR3 reads TGTGCCAGCAGTAACGACAGGGGGTCGAACATTCAGTACTTC.

As for this clonotype: This may come from a read error, since a much larger clone is one base off. The chain is built from TRBV27 and TRBJ1-2, with 7 positions matching TRBD1. CDR3 length: 16 residues. Looked up from germline, CDR1 is MNHEY and CDR2 is SMNVEV (reference sequence). J gave up 6 bases and V 3 bases, and 13 bases lay outside the gene matches. The CDR3 DNA reads as TGTGCCAGCAGTTTTCGGTGGACAGGCGACTACCATGGCTACACCTTC. It codes for CASSFRWTGDYHGYTF.

This clonotype was counted a few times. The V call is TRBV11-2, the J call TRBJ2-3; D unclear. Germline V CDR1 and CDR2: SGHAT, FQNNGV. The CDR3 is 16 residues long. Trimming left V 1 base short and J 1 base short, with 12 bases between. As DNA, the CDR3 is TGTGCCAGCAGCTTAGGACTTAACTTTGGCACAGATACGCAGTATTTT. Protein sequence: CASSLGLNFGTDTQYF. Full variable domain (outside the CDR3, taken from reference TRBV11-2 and TRBJ2-3): EAGVAQSPRYKIIEKRQSVAFWCNPISGHATLYWYQQILGQGPKLLIQFQNNGVVDDSQLPKDRFSAERLKGVDSTLKIQPAKLEDSAVYLCASSLGLNFGTDTQYFGPGTRLTVL.

This clonotype was picked up many times. The rearrangement uses TRBV27 and TRBJ2-1; D tentatively fits TRBD1 or TRBD2 (5 bases each). The CDR3 spans 17 residues. Germline CDR1 MNHEY, CDR2 SMNVEV (reference sequence). V shed 3 bases and J shed 7 bases, with 22 bases lying between them. CDR3 sequence reads: CASSFVDGTLPGNEQFF. The CDR3 DNA follows: TGTGCCAGCAGTTTTGTAGACGGGACCCTGCCCGGAAATGAGCAGTTCTTC.

The chain carries TRBV7-9 and TRBJ1-1; D gene unclear. This CDR3 contains 13 residues. V lost 1 base to trimming and J lost 6 bases, with 9 bases between them. CDR1 is SEHNR, CDR2 FQNEAQ, per germline (reference sequence). CDR3: CASSLEVVPEAFF. DNA of the CDR3: TGTGCCAGCAGCTTAGAGGTAGTCCCTGAAGCTTTCTTT.

The sample holds a few counts of this clonotype. This chain connects TRBV5-7 to TRBJ2-2; 14 positions agree with TRBD2. TRBV5-7 is noted as an ORF with a role that remains uncertain. V trimming: 3 bases; J trimming: 4 bases; junction bases outside the gene matches: 8. CDR3 length: 18 residues. The CDR3 reads CASSSGLAGATGTGELFF. The CDR3 region has the DNA TGTGCCAGCAGCTCGGGACTAGCGGGAGCCACCGGCACCGGGGAGCTGTTTTTT.